This T cell receptor beta chain was profiled in a study of T cells in Graves' hyperthyroidism and ophthalmopathy. This clonotype was found many times. Pregnant or lactating patients were excluded, as were those with uncontrolled infection or other autoimmune disease. This sample holds PBMCs from 9.5 to 10 ml fresh peripheral blood. Amplified regions were TCR beta CDR3 sequences from RNA transcripts. Primed by the HTBI set, a first-round RT-PCR was run on the TCR CDR3. TCRdb reanalysed the multiplex PCR reads using MiXCR and keeps one entry per CDR3 protein. The sample includes 620,000 or so distinct CDR3 sequences, more than 14% of them seen just once. Sequencing was performed on blood. This sequence was found in a woman aged 50 to 65 with Graves' ophthalmopathy.

The CDR3 nucleotides read TGTGCCAGCAGCTCCATGGGGACTAGCGGGGAGTTTCCAAATAATGAGCAGTTCTTC. Amino acids: CASSSMGTSGEFPNNEQFF. The V call is TRBV6-1, the J call TRBJ2-1, with 13 bases matching TRBD2. Germline-derived CDR1 and CDR2 are MNHNS and SASEGT. Losses at the gene ends were 6 bases for V and 7 bases for J; bases not matched to a gene: 18. The CDR3 covers 19 residues.